This is a list of T cell receptor beta chains from one sample in a study of response to subunit inactivated influenza vaccine. MiXCR was run by TCRdb on the RT-PCR reads, yielding one entry per CDR3 protein. This table holds approximately 480,000 distinct CDR3 sequences, approximately 11% found once. The starting material was PBMCs from blood, obtained around seven weeks after vaccination. The source of these receptors is a man aged 50 to 59 who received an inactivated influenza vaccine. Both conserved end residues are part of each CDR3. The order of the fields is clone size, V gene, CDR3 protein. Clone sizes are given selectively: once, few, many, or a class where the clone is expanded.

size: few; V: TRBV12-3/TRBV12-4; CDR3: CASSFPSGSAGELFF
size: many; V: TRBV5-1; CDR3: CASSGTGTGPPYNEQFF
size: NA; V: TRBV7-2; CDR3: CASSLNLWQGGEKLFF
size: many; V: TRBV12-3/TRBV12-4; CDR3: CASTRDSYETQYF
size: few; V: TRBV20-1; CDR3: CSARSLQGNTIYF
size: many; V: TRBV12-3/TRBV12-4; CDR3: CASSSGITYEQYF
size: few; V: TRBV29-1; CDR3: CSVEKQTQYF
size: few; V: TRBV12-3/TRBV12-4; CDR3: CASSLDVLTLETQYF
size: many; V: TRBV7-8; CDR3: CASSSGSNYGYTF
size: few; V: TRBV10-3; CDR3: CASSRLVLSADTQYF
size: few; V: TRBV7-9; CDR3: CASSRDRQVTDTQYF
size: many; V: TRBV20-1; CDR3: CSARDPAGSTYEQYF
size: few; V: TRBV6-1; CDR3: CASSEARERAFF